The source of this TCR beta chain is a study of T cell responses to AZD1222 COVID-19 vaccine. Overall study: Second-dose schedules of about 4 or about 12 weeks were combined. Findings and caveats of the study: Donor demographics were predominantly white British with a female majority; clonal diversity may be underestimated. Per reports, nearly half of all spike-specific TCRs target regions that are unmutated in variants.

TCRdb's copy holds only in-frame clones and misses some; the assay was immunoSEQ multiplex PCR. The table lists around 150,000 clones, 90% of them singletons, with 3.4% in the top ten. Notes on this clone: Antigen unknown.

This TCR was sampled from an adult in good health. Specimen: peripheral blood, collected on day 0 of AZD1222 vaccination.

The CDR3 protein is CASTTRDRDGYTF. The CDR3 DNA is TGTGCCAGCACCACCCGGGACAGAGATGGCTACACCTTC. The chain combines TRBV9 with TRBJ1-2, with 7 bases fitting TRBD1. The germline V gene has CDR1 SGDLS and CDR2 YYNGEE. Trimming at V came to 6 bases and at J to 6 bases, leaving 8 bases not matched to a gene. The CDR3 sequence is 13 residues long.